The rows below give T cell receptor beta chains drawn from one sample of a study of T cell repertoires in cytomegalovirus infection. Using its own MiXCR run on the reads, TCRdb lists one record per CDR3 protein. The sample has roughly 630,000 distinct CDR3 sequences; approximately 24% are singletons. Source material: CD8+ T cells from PBMCs. Receptors were obtained from a human donor in good health (CMV status not recorded). Some clones in this sample may be carry-over from other donors' samples. The CDR3 runs from the conserved cysteine through the conserved F or W. The D gene is left open where the match is weak. Size is omitted from some rows. Given values are once, few, many or a class for expanded clones.

v_call	clone_size	d_call	j_call	cdr3_nt	cdr3_aa
TRBV7-9	many	TRBD2	TRBJ2-5	TGTGCCAGCAGCACCCGGGGAGAGGCGGGGGATAAGGAGACCCAGTACTTC	CASSTRGEAGDKETQYF
TRBV7-2	many	-	TRBJ2-6	TGTGCCAGCAGCTTAATGGGTGCTGGGGCCAACGTCCTGACTTTC	CASSLMGAGANVLTF
TRBV29-1	-	TRBD1	TRBJ1-2	TGCAGCGTTGGGGGCACAGGGGAAAATGGCTACACCTTC	CSVGGTGENGYTF
TRBV19	-	-	TRBJ2-7	TGTGTCAGTAGTGTGAGCAGGCCTTACGAGCAGTACTTC	CVSSVSRPYEQYF
TRBV20-1	once	-	TRBJ1-5	TGCAGTGCTAGCCCTCGGGGGGTGACGGTCAATCAGCCCCAGCATTTT	CSASPRGVTVNQPQHF
TRBV7-2	-	-	TRBJ2-2	TGTGCCAGCAGCTCACCACAGGGACCGGAAAGGGCCGGGGAGCTGTTTTTT	CASSSPQGPERAGELFF
TRBV6-2/TRBV6-3	-	-	TRBJ2-5	TGTGCCAGCGCCGGGGGCCCGGAGACCCAGTACTTC	CASAGGPETQYF
TRBV7-2	many	-	TRBJ2-2	TGTGCCAGCAGCTTGATCGAAGGCACCGGGGAGCTGTTTTTT	CASSLIEGTGELFF
TRBV2	few	-	TRBJ1-1	TGTGCCAGCAGTGAGTCCTACGGGACTGAAGCTTTCTTT	CASSESYGTEAFF
TRBV29-1	-	TRBD2	TRBJ2-1	TGCAGCGAGAGCGGGGGGGCCTCCTACAATGAGCAGTTCTTC	CSESGGASYNEQFF
TRBV6-6	once	-	TRBJ2-1	TGTGCCAGCTCGTACCTAGGGACCAATGAGCAGTTCTTC	CASSYLGTNEQFF
TRBV29-1	once	TRBD1	TRBJ2-1	TGCAGCGCCTCGACAGGGAACAATGAGCAGTTCTTC	CSASTGNNEQFF
TRBV5-1	-	-	TRBJ1-2	TGCGCCAGCAGCCTGGACAGCTCCTATGGCTACACCTTC	CASSLDSSYGYTF
TRBV7-8	many	-	TRBJ1-5	TGTGCCAGCAGCTTAGCGAGGGGGGATTATAGCAATCAGCCCCAGCATTTT	CASSLARGDYSNQPQHF
TRBV28	many	-	TRBJ1-5	TGTGCCAGCACTAGGGCAGGGCGGGAGCAGCCCCAGCATTTT	CASTRAGREQPQHF
TRBV28	many	TRBD2	TRBJ2-1	TGTGCCAGCAGTTTCCCCGACCACCTAGCGGGGGGGTATGAGCAGTTCTTC	CASSFPDHLAGGYEQFF
TRBV7-9	-	-	TRBJ2-2	TGTGCCAGCAGCTCCGGTTCGAACACCGGGGAGCTGTTTTTT	CASSSGSNTGELFF
TRBV7-2	-	TRBD1	TRBJ1-2	TGTGCCAGCAGCTACTCCGGACAGGGACTTCTTGACGGCTACACCTTC	CASSYSGQGLLDGYTF